A single sample is the source of the 2 T cell receptor beta chains below, sequenced in a study of blood T cell repertoires in COVID-19. Assay used: immunoSEQ multiplex PCR; TCRdb lists only in-frame clones, some missing. The sample lists some 150,000 clones, around 82% occurring once. Sequencing was carried out using PBMCs or T cells enriched from blood (not recorded which). The receptors come from a woman in her 50s who had recovered from COVID-19.

The chain recombines TRBV6-2 or TRBV6-3 with TRBJ2-3, with 8 bases fitting TRBD1. The CDR3 is 16 amino acids. The trim removed 2 bases at V and 0 bases at J, leaving 4 bases unmatched. CDR1 and CDR2 (germline): MNHEY, SVGEGT. The CDR3 coding sequence is TGTGCCAGCAGTTACCCGACAGGGGCTAGCACAGATACGCAGTATTTT. Its translation is CASSYPTGASTDTQYF.

The gene calls are TRBV2 and TRBJ2-1; 7 positions match TRBD1. This CDR3 spans 13 amino acids. V was clipped by 4 bases and J by 4 bases; unmatched bases: 1. Germline assignment: CDR1 SNHLY and CDR2 FYNNEI. CDR3 coding DNA: TGTGCCAGCAGTGGGGACAGATACAATGAGCAGTTCTTC. This translates into CASSGDRYNEQFF.